A single TCR beta chain is shown here with its context. No antigen is known for it. There are no base qualities to consult, and no much larger clone falls within one base. Taken from cysteine to phenylalanine, the CDR3 has 16 residues. The entry retains the CDR3 DNA only, 48 bases that are in frame from base 1. According to the germline V gene, CDR1 reads SGHRS and CDR2 reads YFSETQ. V has 0 bases trimmed and J has 6 bases trimmed; junction bases matching no gene number 5. The sample belongs to a study of OX40 agonist ivuxolimab in advanced cancers. As for the study more broadly: Ivuxolimab was an agonistic, fully human IgG2 monoclonal antibody directed against OX40 (CD134), a costimulatory receptor. Intravenous ivuxolimab was administered to patients every 2 weeks at six dose levels: 0.01, 0.1, 0.3, 1.5, 3 and 10 mg/kg. Among the approximately 54 dose-escalation patients, approximately 20 had hepatocellular carcinoma, roughly 15 melanoma, 9 renal cell carcinoma and 9 head and neck cancer. In the dose-escalation cohort, 82.7% of patients were male, and the mean age was around 60 years, with a range of roughly 20 to 80. Prior anti-PD-1, anti-PD-L1 or anti-CTLA-4 therapy was permitted, and 30% to 50% of dose-escalation patients had received checkpoint inhibitors. Partial responses occurred in three dose-escalation patients, of whom one had hepatocellular carcinoma and two had cutaneous melanoma. The purpose of peripheral TCRbeta sequencing was to test whether ivuxolimab changed TCR sequence diversity and led to clonal T-cell expansion. The paper reports the monotherapy dose-escalation portion (N ≈ 50 patients) of the phase I ivuxolimab trial. Study-level results and caveats: Low levels of normalized T-cell clonal expansion were also seen in some nonresponding patients. The antigen specificity of the clonally expanded peripheral T cells was not determined. At doses of 0.1 to 3.0 mg/kg, clonal expansion of both CD4+ and CD8+ blood T cells was observed from baseline to week 6. In the 0.1-3.0 mg/kg groups, partial responders had among the lowest normalized peripheral clonal expansion, particularly in CD8+ T cells. On average, CD8+ T cells showed more expanded clones than CD4+ T cells after ivuxolimab.

Patients with autoimmune disease history or receiving systemic immunosuppression were excluded from the trial. Peripheral blood for TCR sequencing was collected from all dose cohorts at baseline, on cycle 4 day 1, and on cycle 7 day 1. The samples were drawn from a first-in-human, open-label, multicenter phase I dose-escalation trial of ivuxolimab. Adults with locally advanced or metastatic melanoma, renal cell, hepatocellular, or head and neck squamous cell carcinoma were enrolled in the trial. Before TCR sequencing, CD4+ T cells and CD8+ T cells from peripheral blood were sorted into separate populations. Genomic DNA was isolated from the sorted cells so that the TCRbeta CDR3 region could be sequenced. The immunoSEQ Assay was used to sequence the TCRbeta CDR3 regions. This immuneACCESS table, as held by TCRdb, lists in-frame sequences with V and J called but not all clones. Of the missing ones, under half trace to an unresolved V gene in checked studies; the others have no known cause. Recorded for this sample are some 20,000 clones; approximately 76% of them occurred a single time. Clones ranked in the top ten supply just over 45% of the sample.

The chain joins TRBV5-1 to TRBJ1-6, with 8 middle bases fitting TRBD1. Material: CD4+ or CD8+ T cells sorted from blood, obtained in a trial of the OX40 agonist ivuxolimab. This sequence was found in an adult with an advanced solid tumor such as melanoma, head and neck, liver or kidney cancer. This receptor carries the CDR3 CASSLAGQGSNSPLHF. The sequenced DNA is TGCGCCAGCAGCTTGGCCGGACAGGGAAGTAATTCACCCCTCCACTTT.